A single sample gave rise to the 17 T cell receptor beta chains below, sequenced in a study of blood T cell repertoires in COVID-19. Here immunoSEQ multiplex PCR was the method, and the copy in TCRdb shows in-frame clones only, minus some. The sample has under 250,000 clones, 83% seen once. The sequencing sample was made of PBMCs or T cells enriched from blood (not recorded which). These receptors all come from a woman aged 45-59 years who had been exposed to COVID-19.

The V gene is TRBV29-1, the J gene TRBJ1-1; D is uncertain. CDR1 and CDR2 (germline): SQVTM, ANQGSEA. CDR3 length equals 11 residues. Trimming took off 4 bases at V and 5 bases at J, with 8 bases between the two ends. Written as DNA, the CDR3 is TGCAGCGTTGGGGAGCGAACTGAAGCTTTCTTT. This encodes CSVGERTEAFF. The entire variable domain, with the rest obtained from reference TRBV29-1 and TRBJ1-1, is as follows: SAVISQKPSRDICQRGTSLTIQCQVDSQVTMMFWYRQQPGQSLTLIATANQGSEATYESGFVIDKFPISRPNLTFSTLTVSNMSPEDSSIYLCSVGERTEAFFGQGTRLTVV.

The chain links TRBV13 to TRBJ2-1, with 8 bases aligning to TRBD2. Trimming removed 2 bases from V and 15 bases from J; junction bases left unmatched: 15. CDR1 and CDR2 from the germline V gene are PRHDT and FYEKMQ (reference sequence). This CDR3 is built from 15 residues. The CDR3 sequence: CASSLSLEEREFAFF. The DNA of the CDR3 is TGTGCCAGCAGCTTAAGTCTCGAGGAGCGGGAGTTTGCGTTCTTC.

The chain couples TRBV27 to TRBJ1-2, with unresolved D. CDR1 MNHEY and CDR2 SMNVEV come from the germline V gene (reference sequence). The germline V and J ends were trimmed by 2 bases and 4 bases, with 14 bases remaining between them. The CDR3 spans 15 residues. CDR3 coding DNA: TGTGCCAGCAGTTTAGAGGGTACCGCACGCTATGGCTACACCTTC. Its protein is CASSLEGTARYGYTF.

The V call is TRBV7-9, the J call TRBJ2-1; no firm D call. This CDR3 contains 14 residues. The germline CDR1 and CDR2 sequences are SEHNR and FQNEAQ (reference sequence). Trimming stripped 5 bases from V and 0 bases from J, with 8 bases between. The CDR3 sequence: CASSTDSSYNEQFF. As DNA, the CDR3 is TGTGCCAGCAGCACCGATAGCTCCTACAATGAGCAGTTCTTC.

This clone is a singleton in its sample. The J gene is TRBJ2-5, the V gene TRBV2; D unresolved. V shed 6 bases and J shed 6 bases, with 5 bases lying between them. The germline V gene has CDR1 SNHLY and CDR2 FYNNEI. This CDR3 has 10 residues. The CDR3 protein is CASREKTQYF. CDR3 nucleotides: TGTGCCAGCAGGGAGAAGACCCAGTACTTC.

This clone showed up just once. The rearrangement uses TRBV12-3 or TRBV12-4 and TRBJ2-7; 9 bases line up with TRBD1. The CDR3 is 13 residues long. V shed 5 bases and J 5 bases; nucleotides not matched to a gene: 4. The CDR3 is CASSPGTGNEQYF. CDR3 DNA: TGTGCCAGCAGTCCCGGGACAGGGAACGAGCAGTACTTC.

The chain is built from TRBV12-5 and TRBJ1-5; TRBD1 matches 10 bases. The V segment lost 6 bases and the J segment 0 bases; nucleotides outside the gene matches: 14. Germline V gene sequence: CDR1 LGHNT, CDR2 FRNRAP. This CDR3 is 19 amino acids long. In DNA form, the CDR3 reads TGTGCTAGTGGATTTCCCTGGGGGACAGGGGCTAATAGCAATCAGCCCCAGCATTTT. Translation gives CASGFPWGTGANSNQPQHF.

This chain links TRBV27 with TRBJ2-5; 7 nucleotides match TRBD2. Germline V gene data show CDR1 as MNHEY and CDR2 as SMNVEV (reference sequence). CDR3 length: 15 amino acids. The V gene end was trimmed by 8 bases and the J gene end by 2 bases; junction bases not matched to a gene: 11. The CDR3 DNA follows: TGTGCCAGCCTAGGACTAGGACGGGGACAAGAGACCCAGTACTTC. This encodes CASLGLGRGQETQYF.

The V and J genes are TRBV7-3 and TRBJ1-1; tentatively, D is TRBD1 (5 bases). The CDR3 sequence is 13 residues long. Germline loops: CDR1 SGHTA, CDR2 FQGTGA. V dropped 3 bases and J dropped 2 bases, with 7 bases sitting between them. In nucleotides, the CDR3 is TGTGCCAGCAGCTTCCAGGGAAACACTGAAGCTTTCTTT. Amino acids: CASSFQGNTEAFF.

This rearrangement joins TRBV10-3 to TRBJ2-3; the D gene is possibly TRBD2 (5 bases). V lost 2 bases and J 4 bases, leaving 7 bases between the germline ends. The CDR3 contains 13 residues. Per the germline V gene, CDR1 is ENHRY and CDR2 is SYGVKD. CDR3 amino acids: CAISEGSPDTQYF. The CDR3, as DNA: TGTGCCATCAGTGAGGGGAGCCCAGATACGCAGTATTTT.

A single count supports this clone. The chain joins TRBV5-5 to TRBJ2-2; 14 bases map to TRBD2. The germline gives CDR1 SGHKS, CDR2 YYEKEE (reference sequence). J was trimmed by 2 bases and V by 4 bases; bases with no gene match: 10. The CDR3 is 19 residues long. The CDR3 sequence: CASSGRTSGGTYNTGELFF. In DNA form, the CDR3 reads TGTGCCAGCAGCGGTAGGACTAGCGGGGGGACCTACAACACCGGGGAGCTGTTTTTT.

This chain joins TRBV5-8 and TRBJ2-3; 11 bases line up with TRBD2. Germline V lookup: CDR1 SGHTS, CDR2 YDEGEE. Trimming cost V 4 bases and J 4 bases; bases outside gene matches: 8. The CDR3 consists of 16 residues. In nucleotides, the CDR3 is TGTGCCAGCAGCGGATTAGCGGGGGGGGCGGCAGATACGCAGTATTTT. Its translation: CASSGLAGGAADTQYF. The full variable domain, in which reference TRBV5-8 and TRBJ2-3 provide the parts outside the CDR3, is EAGVTQSPTHLIKTRGQQATLRCSPISGHTSVYWYQQALGLGLQFLLWYDEGEERNRGNFPPRFSGRQFPNYSSELNVNALELEDSALYLCASSGLAGGAADTQYFGPGTRLTVL.

The chain carries TRBV28 and TRBJ1-3; no clear D. V was shortened by 4 bases and J by 8 bases, with 15 bases between the two germline ends. The V gene's germline CDR1 is MDHEN and CDR2 SYDVKM. The CDR3 has 14 residues. The CDR3 coding sequence is TGTGCCAGCAGTTCGGGAGGGTCGCGAGACACCATATATTTT. It encodes CASSSGGSRDTIYF.

The count of this clone is one. The chain links TRBV18 to TRBJ1-1; 8 bases line up with TRBD1. With V trimmed by 5 bases and J by 2 bases, 4 bases remained unmatched. The CDR3 is made up of 14 amino acids. Germline V gives CDR1 KGHSH, CDR2 LQKENI. CDR3 amino acids: CASSFGQGNTEAFF. Here the CDR3 DNA reads TGTGCCAGCTCATTCGGACAGGGAAACACTGAAGCTTTCTTT. The variable domain in full, completed from reference TRBV18 and TRBJ1-1, reads NAGVMQNPRHLVRRRGQEARLRCSPMKGHSHVYWYRQLPEEGLKFMVYLQKENIIDESGMPKERFSAEFPKEGPSILRIQQVVRGDSAAYFCASSFGQGNTEAFFGQGTRLTVV.

The chain combines TRBV10-3 with TRBJ2-7, with D possibly TRBD2 on 6 matching bases. The CDR3 is 15 residues long. V was cut by 3 bases and J by 2 bases, with 14 bases left in between. The germline V gene has CDR1 ENHRY and CDR2 SYGVKD. CDR3 DNA sequence: TGTGCCATCAGTGATCGGACTACTAATCCCTACGAGCAGTACTTC. Protein: CAISDRTTNPYEQYF.

The rearrangement joins TRBV27 to TRBJ1-6; D uncertain. The CDR3 runs to 13 residues. Germline lookup yields CDR1 MNHEY and CDR2 SMNVEV (reference sequence). Trimming cost V 2 bases and J 7 bases, with 6 bases left between them. In DNA, the CDR3 is TGTGCCAGCAGTTTACTCCTAAATTCACCCCTCCACTTT. Its translation is CASSLLLNSPLHF.

This clone was counted between two and nine times. This CDR3 reads CASSKEAGVNVNEQFF. For the CDR3, the DNA is TGTGCCAGCAGCAAAGAGGCAGGGGTGAACGTCAATGAGCAGTTCTTC. This chain uses TRBV21-1 with TRBJ2-1; the tabulated D call, TRBD1, remains unverified against the DNA. TRBV21-1 is a recognized pseudogene. The CDR3 runs 16 residues.